This TCR beta chain was retrieved from a study of blood T cell repertoires in COVID-19. Across the whole study: Nucleic acid was either cDNA or gDNA, and it came from T cells, B-cell-depleted T cells, or PBMCs.

In the study's own analysis: Amplification with reference gene primers provided the estimates of nucleated cell counts. Repertoires were generated with immunoSEQ multiplex PCR, while TCRdb's copy carries only in-frame clones and drops some. V, J and clone size derive from that table, while D and trimming were established from the DNA sequence. The data show around 330,000 clones, approximately 89% seen once. The V and J ends lost 0 bases and 14 bases, in that order; junction bases with no gene match: 6. CDR1 is SGHAT and CDR2 is FQNNGV in the germline V gene. The CDR3 runs to 13 residues. Individuals drawn from 24 US areas were about 18 to 100 years old. The study counted Cohort 3 donors as recovered given two negative PCRs, clearance, or symptom resolution.

This chain links TRBV11-2 with TRBJ2-1; 8 nucleotides match TRBD1. This TCR derives from a woman aged 35 to 49 who had recovered from COVID-19. The sample was PBMCs or T cells enriched from blood (not recorded which). The CDR3 loop is CASSLESAGGEFF. CDR3 bases: TGTGCCAGCAGCTTAGAGTCTGCAGGGGGCGAGTTCTTC. The full variable domain, its missing parts supplied by reference TRBV11-2 and TRBJ2-1, is EAGVAQSPRYKIIEKRQSVAFWCNPISGHATLYWYQQILGQGPKLLIQFQNNGVVDDSQLPKDRFSAERLKGVDSTLKIQPAKLEDSAVYLCASSLESAGGEFFGPGTRLTVL.